The table lists the clone carrying this T cell receptor (beta chain) with a few counts. Its specificity is unknown. Profiling of TCR beta VDJ combinations and CDR3 sequences used genomic DNA as template. MiXCR was run by TCRdb on the reads, yielding one entry per CDR3 protein. The table includes some 130,000 distinct CDR3 sequences, around two fifths detected once. This record comes from a study of CD8+CD57+ T cells in acquired aplastic anemia. The wider study: Roughly 3 ug was the average amount of DNA from sorted CD4+ and CD8+ cells. Healthy donors yielded roughly 11 million CD4+ cell reads on average. General observations from the study: It was found that more than 25 CD8+ CDR3 sequences were shared between patients and controls.

The germline V and J ends were trimmed by 6 bases and 6 bases, with 18 bases remaining between them. This CDR3 contains 13 residues. Germline CDR1 reads DFQATT; CDR2 reads SNEGSKA (reference sequence). The clonotype was recovered from a human donor in good health, serving as a control. Material: sorted CD4+, CD8+, or CD8+CD57+ T cells (not recorded which) from PBMCs. This rearrangement joins TRBV20-1 to TRBJ2-7, with TRBD1 as a possible D gene (5 bases). Here the CDR3 DNA reads TGCAGTGCGCGGAAACGTGAAGGGGTCGAGCAGTACTTC. Encoded protein: CSARKREGVEQYF.